This paragraph reports one T cell receptor beta chain. The protocol was immunoSEQ multiplex PCR, while the TCRdb copy is restricted to in-frame clones and leaves out a portion. The table lists 25,000 to 35,000 clones, 65% to 90% of them singletons, with 10% to 15% in the top ten. This specimen belongs to a study of blood T cell repertoires in COVID-19. V lost 1 base, J lost 5 bases, and 6 bases lay in between. The CDR3 is 13 amino acids. Germline assignment: CDR1 SGHTA and CDR2 FQGNSA. The sequence came from a human donor in a cohort sampled during active COVID-19. Input material: peripheral blood. The V call is TRBV7-2, the J call TRBJ1-5; D is uncertain. CDR3 sequence reads: CASSLGQDQPQHF. The CDR3 nucleotides are TGTGCCAGCAGCTTAGGGCAGGATCAGCCCCAGCATTTT.